These 10 T cell receptor beta chains were all obtained from the same sample, sequenced in a study of T cells in Graves' hyperthyroidism and ophthalmopathy. RNA transcripts were the template for amplifying TCR beta CDR3 regions. HTBI primers drove first-round RT-PCR of the TCR CDR3. TCRdb recomputed calls from the multiplex PCR reads with MiXCR, one row per CDR3 protein. The table has tens of thousands of distinct CDR3 sequences, less than 50% seen once; the top ten hold just over 9%. The material sequenced was blood. These receptors all come from a woman between 50 and 59 years old with Graves' ophthalmopathy.

This clonotype was seen at least ten times. The rearrangement joins TRBV6-6 to TRBJ2-7; 8 bases fit TRBD1. Trimming took 2 bases from V and 6 from J; bases not matched to a gene: 9. Germline assignment: CDR1 MNHNY and CDR2 SVGAGI (reference sequence). This CDR3 is built from 15 residues. The CDR3: CASSYKTGEDSEQYF. The CDR3 DNA reads as TGTGCCAGCAGTTACAAGACAGGGGAGGATTCCGAGCAGTACTTC.

V usage is TRBV19 and J usage is TRBJ1-2; TRBD1 matches at 8 bases. V dropped 5 bases and J dropped 4; count of bases not matched to a gene: 3. The CDR3 is 13 residues long. Germline CDR1 and CDR2: LNHDA and SQIVND (reference sequence). The DNA of the CDR3 is TGTGCCAGTAGTCGGACAGGGATCTATGGCTACACCTTC. Translated, it gives CASSRTGIYGYTF.

The chain carries TRBV10-3 and TRBJ1-5, with a possible D match to TRBD1 (5 bases). CDR3 length: 14 residues. CDR1 is ENHRY and CDR2 is SYGVKD in the germline V gene. V shed 0 bases and J shed 10 bases, with 13 bases lying between them. DNA for the CDR3: TGTGCCATCAGTGAGTCCGGGACCTTGCAACCCCAGCATTTT. Its translation is CAISESGTLQPQHF.

This clonotype was observed a single time. This may arise from a read error, as a much more abundant clone is one base away. This sequence joins TRBV11-2 and TRBJ2-4, with D possibly called TRBD1 or TRBD2 (5 bases each). The CDR3 runs to 16 residues. Looked up from germline, CDR1 is SGHAT and CDR2 is FQNNGV. CDR3 sequence (DNA): TGTGCCAGCAGCGCCTCACTCAGGGACGTCAAATACATTCAGTACTTC. This gives the protein CASSASLRDVKYIQYF.

Ten or more counts support this clonotype. The chain links TRBV5-6 to TRBJ1-5, with D possibly matching TRBD1 (5 bases). Germline loops: CDR1 SGHDT, CDR2 YYEEEE. V lost 1 base and J 7 bases, leaving 12 bases between the germline ends. The CDR3 loop spans 14 amino acids. CDR3 sequence reads: CASSLWGLRQPQHF. The CDR3 DNA reads TGTGCCAGCAGCTTGTGGGGGTTGAGGCAGCCCCAGCATTTT.

This clonotype was observed many times. This chain links TRBV6-6 with TRBJ2-7; D might be TRBD1 (5 bases). Between the trimmed V and J ends, which lost 0 bases and 0 bases, there was a span of 15 bases. The CDR3 consists of 17 residues. CDR1 is MNHNY and CDR2 is SVGAGI in the germline V gene (reference sequence). The CDR3 nucleotides read TGTGCCAGCAGTTACTCGATGGCAGGGATCAGCTCCTACGAGCAGTACTTC. Amino acid sequence: CASSYSMAGISSYEQYF.

This clonotype was found once. The conserved phenylalanine or tryptophan is not found at the CDR3 terminus, so this likely reflects a read error. J is TRBJ1-5 and V is TRBV30; no reliable D call. Deletions cut 5 bases from V and 4 bases from J, with 12 bases between. The CDR3 contains 13 residues. Germline V CDR1 and CDR2: GTSNPN, SVGIG (reference sequence). The CDR3 sequence: CAWSAGSNQPQHC. The CDR3 DNA follows: TGTGCCTGGTCTGCGGGCAGTAATCAGCCCCAGCATTGT.

This clonotype has a count of ten or more. The chain recombines TRBV5-1 with TRBJ2-2; 10 nucleotides match TRBD1. The germline CDR1 and CDR2 sequences are SGHRS and YFSETQ. Trimming removed 4 bases from V and 4 bases from J; junction bases left unmatched: 4. The CDR3 runs to 15 residues. CDR3 bases: TGCGCCAGCAGCCGGGACAGGGGAGGCACCGGGGAGCTGTTTTTT. It encodes CASSRDRGGTGELFF.

This clonotype was counted a few times. This chain uses TRBV10-2 with TRBJ1-3, with D unresolved. CDR1 is WSHSY and CDR2 is SAAADI in the germline V gene. Trimming pared 6 bases from V and 0 bases from J, leaving 9 bases between. This CDR3 has 14 amino acids. CDR3 sequence reads: CASRAHDSGNTIYF. The CDR3, as DNA: TGCGCCAGCAGAGCCCATGACTCTGGAAACACCATATATTTT.

Ten or more counts support this clonotype. The rearrangement links TRBV5-5 to TRBJ2-6; D may be TRBD2 (6 bases). V was pared by 0 bases and J by 2 bases, with 12 bases between. The CDR3 has 17 amino acids. CDR1 is SGHKS, CDR2 YYEKEE, per germline (reference sequence). CDR3 sequence reads: CASSLAGLRAGANVLTF. CDR3 DNA: TGTGCCAGCAGCTTGGCGGGACTCCGGGCTGGGGCCAACGTCCTGACTTTC.